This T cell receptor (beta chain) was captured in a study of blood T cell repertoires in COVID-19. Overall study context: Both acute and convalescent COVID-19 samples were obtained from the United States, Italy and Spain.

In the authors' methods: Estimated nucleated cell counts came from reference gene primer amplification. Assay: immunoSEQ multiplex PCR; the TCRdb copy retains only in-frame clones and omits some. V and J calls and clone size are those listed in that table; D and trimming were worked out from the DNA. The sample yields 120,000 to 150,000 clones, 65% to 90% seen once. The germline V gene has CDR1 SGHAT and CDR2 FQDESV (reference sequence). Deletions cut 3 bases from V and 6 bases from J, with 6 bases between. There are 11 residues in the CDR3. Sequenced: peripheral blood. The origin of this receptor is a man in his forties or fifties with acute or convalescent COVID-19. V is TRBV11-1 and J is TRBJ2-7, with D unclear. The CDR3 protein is CASSLKAEQYF. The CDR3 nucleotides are TGTGCCAGCAGCTTGAAAGCCGAGCAGTACTTC.